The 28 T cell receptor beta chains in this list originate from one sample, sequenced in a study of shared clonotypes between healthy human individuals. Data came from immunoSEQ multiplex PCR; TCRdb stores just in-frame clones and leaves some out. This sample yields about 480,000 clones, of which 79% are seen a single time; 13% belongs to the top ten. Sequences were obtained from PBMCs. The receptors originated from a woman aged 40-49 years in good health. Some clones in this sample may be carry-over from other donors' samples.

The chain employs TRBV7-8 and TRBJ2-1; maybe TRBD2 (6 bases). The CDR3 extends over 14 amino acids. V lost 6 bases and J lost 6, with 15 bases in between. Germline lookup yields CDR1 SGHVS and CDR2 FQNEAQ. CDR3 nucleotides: TGTGCCAGCAGACCTAGTACAGCGGGCAATGAGCAGTTCTTC. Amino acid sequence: CASRPSTAGNEQFF.

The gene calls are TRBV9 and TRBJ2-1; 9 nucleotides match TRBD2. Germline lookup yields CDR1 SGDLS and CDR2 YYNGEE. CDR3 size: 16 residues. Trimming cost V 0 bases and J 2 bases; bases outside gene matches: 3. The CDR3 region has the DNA TGTGCCAGCAGCGTAGCCCCTAGCGGGACCTACAATGAGCAGTTCTTC. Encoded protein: CASSVAPSGTYNEQFF.

The chain's CDR3 is CASSIVNDQETQYF. The CDR3 nucleotides are TGTGCCAGTAGTATAGTCAACGACCAAGAGACCCAGTACTTC. V gene TRBV19 combines with J gene TRBJ2-5; no definite D call. The V gene lost 1 base and the J gene lost 0 bases, with 6 bases spanning the gap. Germline lookup yields CDR1 LNHDA and CDR2 SQIVND (reference sequence). CDR3 length: 14 residues. The full variable domain, with the rest looked up from reference TRBV19 and TRBJ2-5, is DGGITQSPKYLFRKEGQNVTLSCEQNLNHDAMYWYRQDPGQGLRLIYYSQIVNDFQKGDIAEGYSVSREKKESFPLTVTSAQKNPTAFYLCASSIVNDQETQYFGPGTRLLVL.

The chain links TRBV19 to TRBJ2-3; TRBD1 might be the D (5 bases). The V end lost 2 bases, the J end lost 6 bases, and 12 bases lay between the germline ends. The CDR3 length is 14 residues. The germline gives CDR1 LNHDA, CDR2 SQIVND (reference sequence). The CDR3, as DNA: TGTGCCAGTAGTATACAGGGCCATGTGGATACGCAGTATTTT. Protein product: CASSIQGHVDTQYF.

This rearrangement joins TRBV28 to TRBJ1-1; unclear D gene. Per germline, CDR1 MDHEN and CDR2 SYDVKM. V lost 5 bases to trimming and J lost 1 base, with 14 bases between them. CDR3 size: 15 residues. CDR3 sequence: CASSTTEFTNTEAFF. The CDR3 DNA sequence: TGTGCCAGCAGTACCACGGAATTCACGAACACTGAAGCTTTCTTT.

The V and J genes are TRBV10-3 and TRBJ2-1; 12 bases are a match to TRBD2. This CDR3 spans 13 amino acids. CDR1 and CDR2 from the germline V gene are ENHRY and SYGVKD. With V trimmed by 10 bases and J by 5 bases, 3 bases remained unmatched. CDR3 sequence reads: CATSSGRDNEQFF. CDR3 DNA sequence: TGTGCCACCTCTAGCGGGAGGGACAATGAGCAGTTCTTC.

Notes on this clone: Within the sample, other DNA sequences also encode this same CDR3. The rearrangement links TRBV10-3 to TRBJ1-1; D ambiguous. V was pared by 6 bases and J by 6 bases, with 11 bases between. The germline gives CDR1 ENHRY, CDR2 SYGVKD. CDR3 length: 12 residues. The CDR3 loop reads CAIRGAGSEAFF. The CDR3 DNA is TGTGCCATCAGAGGAGCGGGCTCTGAAGCTTTCTTT.

The CDR3 loop reads CASSLDAGGTQYF. The CDR3 region has the DNA TGTGCCAGCAGCTTGGACGCGGGAGGTACGCAGTATTTT. V and J are TRBV7-2 and TRBJ2-3, with 8 bases fitting TRBD2. The length of the CDR3 is 13 residues. Germline CDR1 SGHTA, CDR2 FQGNSA. The V gene end was trimmed by 3 bases and the J gene end by 8 bases; junction bases not matched to a gene: 4.

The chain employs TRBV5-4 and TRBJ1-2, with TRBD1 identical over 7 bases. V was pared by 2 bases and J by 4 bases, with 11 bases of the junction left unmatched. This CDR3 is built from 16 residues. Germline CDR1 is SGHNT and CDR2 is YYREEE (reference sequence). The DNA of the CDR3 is TGTGCCAGCAGCTTCGGACAGGCCGCTCGGGTCTATGGCTACACCTTC. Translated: CASSFGQAARVYGYTF.

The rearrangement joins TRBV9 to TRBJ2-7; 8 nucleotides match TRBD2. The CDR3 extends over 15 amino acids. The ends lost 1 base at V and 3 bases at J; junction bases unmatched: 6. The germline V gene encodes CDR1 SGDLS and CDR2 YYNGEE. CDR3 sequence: CASSVHSAGGYEQYF. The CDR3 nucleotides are TGTGCCAGCAGCGTACATAGTGCGGGAGGCTACGAGCAGTACTTC.

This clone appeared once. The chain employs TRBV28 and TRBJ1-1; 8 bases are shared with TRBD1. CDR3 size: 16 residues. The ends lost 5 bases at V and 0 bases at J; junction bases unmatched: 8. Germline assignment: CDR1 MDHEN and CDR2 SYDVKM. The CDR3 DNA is TGTGCCAGCAGTCCCATCGGACAGGGCCTGAACACTGAAGCTTTCTTT. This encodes CASSPIGQGLNTEAFF.

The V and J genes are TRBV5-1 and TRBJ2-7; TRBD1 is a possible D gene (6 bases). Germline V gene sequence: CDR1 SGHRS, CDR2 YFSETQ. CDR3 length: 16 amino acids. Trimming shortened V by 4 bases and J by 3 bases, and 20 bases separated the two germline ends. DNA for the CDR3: TGCGCCAGCAGCCCTTCTACAGGGCCCAGCAACTACGAGCAGTACTTC. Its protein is CASSPSTGPSNYEQYF.

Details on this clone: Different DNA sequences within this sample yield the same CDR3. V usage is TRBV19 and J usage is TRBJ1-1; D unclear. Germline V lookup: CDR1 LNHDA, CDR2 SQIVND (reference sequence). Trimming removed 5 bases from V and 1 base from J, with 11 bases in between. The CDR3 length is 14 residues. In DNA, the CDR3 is TGTGCCAGTAGTCCGGGTACGGGGAACACTGAAGCTTTCTTT. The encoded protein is CASSPGTGNTEAFF.

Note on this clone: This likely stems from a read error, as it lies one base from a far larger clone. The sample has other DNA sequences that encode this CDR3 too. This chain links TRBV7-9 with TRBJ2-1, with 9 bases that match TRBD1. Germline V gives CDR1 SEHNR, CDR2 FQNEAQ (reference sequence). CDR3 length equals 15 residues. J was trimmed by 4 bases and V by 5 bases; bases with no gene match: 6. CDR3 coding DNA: TGTGCCAGCAGCCCCCGGGACAGGGTATACAATGAGCAGTTCTTC. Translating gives CASSPRDRVYNEQFF.

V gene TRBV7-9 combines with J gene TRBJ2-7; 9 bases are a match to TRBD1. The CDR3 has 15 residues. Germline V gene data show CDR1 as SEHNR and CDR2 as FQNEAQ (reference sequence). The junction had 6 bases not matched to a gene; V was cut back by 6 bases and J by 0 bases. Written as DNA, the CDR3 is TGTGCCAGCAGACTACAGGGGGCCCTCTCCTACGAGCAGTACTTC. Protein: CASRLQGALSYEQYF.

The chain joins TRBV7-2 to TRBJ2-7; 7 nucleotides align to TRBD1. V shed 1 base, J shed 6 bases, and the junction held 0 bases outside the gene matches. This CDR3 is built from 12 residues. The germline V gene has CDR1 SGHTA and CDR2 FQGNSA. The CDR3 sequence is CASSLDRGEQYF. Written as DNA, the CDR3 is TGTGCCAGCAGCTTAGACAGGGGCGAGCAGTACTTC. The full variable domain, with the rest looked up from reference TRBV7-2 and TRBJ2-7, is GAGVSQSPSNKVTEKGKDVELRCDPISGHTALYWYRQSLGQGLEFLIYFQGNSAPDKSGLPSDRFSAERTGGSVSTLTIQRTQQEDSAVYLCASSLDRGEQYFGPGTRLTVT.

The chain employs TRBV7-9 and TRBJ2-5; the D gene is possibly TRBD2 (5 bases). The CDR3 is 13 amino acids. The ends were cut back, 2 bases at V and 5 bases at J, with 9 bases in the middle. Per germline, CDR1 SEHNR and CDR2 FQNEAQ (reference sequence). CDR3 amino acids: CASSLREWETQYF. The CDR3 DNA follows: TGTGCCAGCAGCTTACGGGAATGGGAGACCCAGTACTTC. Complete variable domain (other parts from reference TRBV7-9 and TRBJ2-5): DTGVSQNPRHKITKRGQNVTFRCDPISEHNRLYWYRQTLGQGPEFLTYFQNEAQLEKSRLLSDRFSAERPKGSFSTLEIQRTEQGDSAMYLCASSLREWETQYFGPGTRLLVL.

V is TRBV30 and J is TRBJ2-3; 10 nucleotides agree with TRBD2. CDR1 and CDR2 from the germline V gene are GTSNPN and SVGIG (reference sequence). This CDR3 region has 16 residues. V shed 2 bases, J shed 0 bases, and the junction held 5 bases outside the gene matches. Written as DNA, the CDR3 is TGTGCCTGGAGTCTCCAGACTAGCGGGAGCACAGATACGCAGTATTTT. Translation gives CAWSLQTSGSTDTQYF.

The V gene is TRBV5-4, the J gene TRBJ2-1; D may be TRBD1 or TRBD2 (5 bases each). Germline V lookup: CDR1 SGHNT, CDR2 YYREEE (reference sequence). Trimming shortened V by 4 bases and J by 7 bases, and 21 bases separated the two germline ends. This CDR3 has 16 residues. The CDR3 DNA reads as TGTGCCAGCAGCCCGCCGGGGCTCCCTGTGGGGAATGAGCAGTTCTTC. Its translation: CASSPPGLPVGNEQFF. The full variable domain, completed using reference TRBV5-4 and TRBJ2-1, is ETGVTQSPTHLIKTRGQQVTLRCSSQSGHNTVSWYQQALGQGPQFIFQYYREEENGRGNFPPRFSGLQFPNYSSELNVNALELDDSALYLCASSPPGLPVGNEQFFGPGTRLTVL.

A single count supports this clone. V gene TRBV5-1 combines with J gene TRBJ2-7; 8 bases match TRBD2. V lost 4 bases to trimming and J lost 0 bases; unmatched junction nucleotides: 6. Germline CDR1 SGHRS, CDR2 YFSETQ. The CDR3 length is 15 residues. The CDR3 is CASSPYSGSSYEQYF. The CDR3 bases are TGCGCCAGCAGCCCCTACAGCGGGAGCTCCTACGAGCAGTACTTC.

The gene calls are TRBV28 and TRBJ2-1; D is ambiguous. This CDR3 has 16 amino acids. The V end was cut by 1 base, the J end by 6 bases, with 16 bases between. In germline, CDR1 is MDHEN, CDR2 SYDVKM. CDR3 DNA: TGTGCCAGCAGTTTATCTACGACTCGGCTCGGCAATGAGCAGTTCTTC. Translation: CASSLSTTRLGNEQFF.

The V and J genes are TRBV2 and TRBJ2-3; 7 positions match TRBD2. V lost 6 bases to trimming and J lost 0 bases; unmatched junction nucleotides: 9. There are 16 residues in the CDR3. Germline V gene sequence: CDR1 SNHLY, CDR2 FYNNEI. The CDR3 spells CASRPTAGESTDTQYF. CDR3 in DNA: TGTGCCAGCAGGCCCACCGCGGGAGAAAGCACAGATACGCAGTATTTT.

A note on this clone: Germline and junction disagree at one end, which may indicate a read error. The CDR3 protein is CASSVTGDSSTDTQYF. CDR3 sequence (DNA): TGTGCCAGCAGCGTAACGGGGGACTCAAGCACAGATACGCAGTATTTT. The rearrangement uses TRBV7-3 and TRBJ2-3; TRBD2 might be the D (6 bases). Germline CDR1 and CDR2: SGHTA and FQGTGA. The CDR3 is 16 residues long. The whole variable domain, remainder taken from reference TRBV7-3 and TRBJ2-3, is GAGVSQTPSNKVTEKGKYVELRCDPISGHTALYWYRQSLGQGPEFLIYFQGTGAADDSGLPNDRFFAVRPEGSVSTLKIQRTERGDSAVYLCASSVTGDSSTDTQYFGPGTRLTVL.

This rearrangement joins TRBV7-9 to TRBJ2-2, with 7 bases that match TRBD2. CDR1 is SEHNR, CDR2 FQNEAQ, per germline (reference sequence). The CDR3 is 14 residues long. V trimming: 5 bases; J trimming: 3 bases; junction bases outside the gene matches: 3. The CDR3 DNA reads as TGTGCCAGCAGCCAAGGGAGGGACACCGGGGAGCTGTTTTTT. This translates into CASSQGRDTGELFF.

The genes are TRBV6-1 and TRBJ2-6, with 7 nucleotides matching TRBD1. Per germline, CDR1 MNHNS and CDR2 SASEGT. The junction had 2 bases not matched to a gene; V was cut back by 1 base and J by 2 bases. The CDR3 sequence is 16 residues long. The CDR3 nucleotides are TGTGCCAGCAGTGAAGTTACAGGGGCTGGGGCCAACGTCCTGACTTTC. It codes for CASSEVTGAGANVLTF.

The CDR3 reads CASSDGTLSTGELFF. For the CDR3, the DNA is TGTGCCAGCAGTGATGGGACTCTTAGCACCGGGGAGCTGTTTTTT. The chain combines TRBV6-1 with TRBJ2-2; D is perhaps TRBD2 (6 bases). The CDR3 has 15 amino acids. V shed 3 bases and J shed 4 bases, with 12 bases lying between them. CDR1 is MNHNS and CDR2 is SASEGT in the germline V gene.

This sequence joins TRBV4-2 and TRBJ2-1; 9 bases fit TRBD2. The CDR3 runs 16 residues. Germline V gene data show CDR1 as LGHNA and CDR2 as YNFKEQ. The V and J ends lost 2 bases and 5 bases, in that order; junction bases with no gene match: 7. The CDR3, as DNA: TGTGCCAGCAGCCAACCCAGACTAGCGGATAACAATGAGCAGTTCTTC. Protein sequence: CASSQPRLADNNEQFF.

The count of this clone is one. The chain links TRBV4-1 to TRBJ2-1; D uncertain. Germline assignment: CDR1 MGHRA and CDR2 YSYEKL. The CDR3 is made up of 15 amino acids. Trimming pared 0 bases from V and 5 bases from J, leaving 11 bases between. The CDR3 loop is CASSQDPGPDNEQFF. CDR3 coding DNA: TGCGCCAGCAGCCAAGATCCCGGGCCTGACAATGAGCAGTTCTTC.